This TCR beta chain was captured in a study of low-dose radiotherapy and immunotherapy resistance in tumors. Time point of the sample: before trial treatment. This clonotype was observed at least ten times. Both TCRalpha and TCRbeta chains were reverse transcribed with V-gene-specific primers. Amplification of TCRs used a constant-region primer and V-primer adapter for about 19 PCR cycles. Using its own MiXCR run on the reads, TCRdb lists one record per CDR3 protein. Here the sample spans around 36,000 distinct CDR3 sequences, around 30% being singletons. CDR1 and CDR2 from the germline V gene are SQVTM and ANQGSEA. The CDR3 covers 12 residues. V was shortened by 2 bases and J by 0 bases, with 5 bases between the two germline ends.

The sequences come from PBMCs, collected before treatment. The clonotype comes from a male donor with gallbladder cancer. V is TRBV29-1 and J is TRBJ2-7, with no clear D. CDR3 DNA sequence: TGCAGCGTTGAAAAGAACTCCTACGAGCAGTACTTC. It is translated as CSVEKNSYEQYF.